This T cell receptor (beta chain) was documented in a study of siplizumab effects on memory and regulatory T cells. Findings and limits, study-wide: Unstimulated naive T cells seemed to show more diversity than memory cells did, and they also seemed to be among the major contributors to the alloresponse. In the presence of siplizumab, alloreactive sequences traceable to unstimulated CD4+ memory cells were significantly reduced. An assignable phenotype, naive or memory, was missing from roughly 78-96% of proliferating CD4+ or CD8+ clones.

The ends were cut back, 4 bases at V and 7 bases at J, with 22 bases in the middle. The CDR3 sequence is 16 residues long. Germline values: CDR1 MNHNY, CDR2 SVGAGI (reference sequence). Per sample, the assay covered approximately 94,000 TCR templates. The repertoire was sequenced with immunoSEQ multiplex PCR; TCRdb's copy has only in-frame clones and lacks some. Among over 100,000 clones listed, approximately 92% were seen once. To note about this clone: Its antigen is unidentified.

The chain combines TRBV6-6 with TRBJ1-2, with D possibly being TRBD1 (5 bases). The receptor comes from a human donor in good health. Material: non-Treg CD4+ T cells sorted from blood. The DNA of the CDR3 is TGTGCCAGCAGTTCTTTTTTTGGGACCGATTCCGCTGGCTACACCTTC. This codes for CASSSFFGTDSAGYTF.